This TCR beta chain was profiled in a study of graft-versus-host responses after intestinal transplantation. Whole-study context: Induction with anti-thymocyte globulin, then tacrolimus and steroids for approximately three years, was given to all recipients. Findings and limits, study-wide: Maximum circulating GvH clone levels tracked with early post-transplant HvG decreases. GvH clones detected in recipient marrow included some appearing first in ileum or blood.

Only in-frame clones appear in the TCRdb table, and some are missing; sequencing was by immunoSEQ multiplex PCR. The table includes some 90,000 clones, under 90% detected once. CDR3 length: 17 amino acids. CDR1 and CDR2 (germline): SEHNR, FQNEAQ (reference sequence). V lost 4 bases to trimming and J lost 2 bases; unmatched junction nucleotides: 10. Comments on this clone: Its antigen remains unknown.

This sample comprised unstimulated CD4+ T cells sorted from spleen or lymph node cells, obtained before intestinal transplant. The chain is built from TRBV7-9 and TRBJ2-2, with 7 nucleotides matching TRBD2. This receptor was taken from a human donor who received an intestinal transplant. The CDR3 protein is CASSSTSSGPNTGELFF. DNA for the CDR3: TGTGCCAGCAGCTCCACCTCTAGCGGACCCAACACCGGGGAGCTGTTTTTT.